The 25 T cell receptor beta chains below were found in one sample sequenced in a study of T cell responses to AZD1222 COVID-19 vaccine. Sequencing used immunoSEQ multiplex PCR; TCRdb keeps in-frame clones, though not all of them. The sample comprises 25,000 or so clones, around 92% of which are singletons, and 7.5% to 10% rests with the top ten. The sample was peripheral blood, taken 28 days after the second AZD1222 dose. These receptor sequences come from an adult who received the AZD1222 COVID-19 vaccine.

V usage is TRBV5-1 and J usage is TRBJ1-2, with 8 nucleotides matching TRBD1. The germline gives CDR1 SGHRS, CDR2 YFSETQ. V shed 9 bases and J 8 bases; nucleotides not matched to a gene: 12. This CDR3 contains 13 residues. The CDR3 sequence: CATRQGADSGYTF. CDR3 DNA: TGCGCCACGCGGCAGGGGGCGGATTCAGGCTACACCTTC.

This clone turned up a few times. The chain uses TRBV6-2 or TRBV6-3 and TRBJ1-1, with TRBD1 as a possible D gene (5 bases). The CDR3 is 14 amino acids. The V and J ends lost 0 bases and 5 bases respectively, with 10 bases between them. Germline V gene lookup returns CDR1 MNHEY and CDR2 SVGEGT. CDR3 residues: CASSYSKWGTEAFF. CDR3 nucleotides: TGTGCCAGCAGTTACTCGAAATGGGGGACTGAAGCTTTCTTT.

V and J are TRBV4-1 and TRBJ2-1, with D possibly being TRBD2 (5 bases). CDR1 is MGHRA, CDR2 YSYEKL, per germline. V lost 4 bases and J lost 0, with 16 bases in between. The CDR3 spans 17 residues. CDR3 amino acids: CASSLRASGGSYNEQFF. CDR3 nucleotides: TGCGCCAGCAGCCTAAGAGCCAGCGGTGGCTCCTACAATGAGCAGTTCTTC.

This clone was observed once. The rearrangement uses TRBV29-1 and TRBJ2-3; D remains unclear. V was pared by 4 bases and J by 2 bases, with 10 bases between. The CDR3 loop spans 13 amino acids. The germline V gene encodes CDR1 SQVTM and CDR2 ANQGSEA. CDR3 in DNA: TGCAGCGTTGTGCACACATACACAGATACGCAGTATTTT. Translation gives CSVVHTYTDTQYF.

This chain joins TRBV18 and TRBJ1-2; the D gene is possibly TRBD1 (5 bases). Looked up from germline, CDR1 is KGHSH and CDR2 is LQKENI. The germline V and J ends were trimmed by 1 base and 0 bases, with 9 bases remaining between them. This CDR3 is 15 amino acids long. Here the CDR3 DNA reads TGTGCCAGCTCACCACAGGGGACCGCTAACTATGGCTACACCTTC. It codes for CASSPQGTANYGYTF.

V and J are TRBV7-8 and TRBJ1-2; unclear D gene. V gave up 4 bases and J gave up 4 bases, with 10 bases separating them. Germline V gives CDR1 SGHVS, CDR2 FQNEAQ. This CDR3 has 13 amino acids. The CDR3 DNA sequence: TGTGCCAGCAGCTATGACACTACCTATGGCTACACCTTC. Its translation: CASSYDTTYGYTF.

The chain joins TRBV19 to TRBJ2-2; TRBD1 aligns across 8 bases. V gave up 4 bases and J gave up 7 bases; unmatched junction bases: 11. The CDR3 has 16 amino acids. Germline V gives CDR1 LNHDA, CDR2 SQIVND (reference sequence). CDR3 sequence (DNA): TGTGCCAGTAGTACTCCCCCAGGGGGCGCGGGCGGGGAGCTGTTTTTT. It yields the protein CASSTPPGGAGGELFF.

The V and J genes are TRBV5-1 and TRBJ2-1, with 13 bases identical to TRBD2. The CDR3 loop spans 18 amino acids. Germline V gene data show CDR1 as SGHRS and CDR2 as YFSETQ. With 0 bases clipped from V and 10 bases from J, the junction kept 13 bases outside the gene matches. CDR3 amino acids: CASSLAGFRTSGRGEQFF. The CDR3 bases are TGCGCCAGCAGCTTGGCTGGTTTCAGGACTAGCGGGAGAGGAGAGCAGTTCTTC. Supplemented by reference TRBV5-1 and TRBJ2-1, the full variable domain reads KAGVTQTPRYLIKTRGQQVTLSCSPISGHRSVSWYQQTPGQGLQFLFEYFSETQRNKGNFPGRFSGRQFSNSRSEMNVSTLELGDSALYLCASSLAGFRTSGRGEQFFGPGTRLTVL.

V usage is TRBV5-1 and J usage is TRBJ1-4; 8 bases match TRBD1. Trimming took 5 bases from V and 6 from J; bases not matched to a gene: 9. Per germline, CDR1 SGHRS and CDR2 YFSETQ. The CDR3 is made up of 15 amino acids. CDR3 region: CASRPDRVGDEKLFF. The CDR3 nucleotides are TGCGCCAGCAGACCGGACAGGGTGGGAGATGAAAAACTGTTTTTT.

The gene calls are TRBV3-1 (or the pseudogene TRBV3-2) and TRBJ2-1, with 13 bases lining up with TRBD2. The CDR3 length is 12 residues. The V and J ends lost 8 bases and 13 bases, in that order; junction bases with no gene match: 5. Germline loops: CDR1 LGHDT, CDR2 YNNKEL (reference sequence). The CDR3 bases are TGTGCCAGCGGGACTAGCGGGAATTTTCAGTTCTTC. Translated: CASGTSGNFQFF.

The chain links TRBV5-4 to TRBJ2-2; 13 bases align to TRBD2. V was pared by 4 bases and J by 4 bases, with 4 bases of the junction left unmatched. The CDR3 sequence is 16 residues long. Germline V CDR1 and CDR2: SGHNT, YYREEE (reference sequence). The CDR3 DNA sequence: TGTGCCAGCAGCAAGGGACTAGCGGGGACCACCGGGGAGCTGTTTTTT. Translated, it gives CASSKGLAGTTGELFF.

V and J are TRBV14 and TRBJ2-4, with no clear D. CDR1 is SGHDN and CDR2 is FVKESK in the germline V gene. Trimming stripped 2 bases from V and 0 bases from J, with 14 bases between. This CDR3 region has 17 residues. The CDR3 region is CASSQWVPGLAKNIQYF. The DNA of the CDR3 is TGTGCCAGCAGCCAATGGGTACCTGGATTAGCCAAAAACATTCAGTACTTC. Complete variable domain (other parts from reference TRBV14 and TRBJ2-4): EAGVTQFPSHSVIEKGQTVTLRCDPISGHDNLYWYRRVMGKEIKFLLHFVKESKQDESGMPNNRFLAERTGGTYSTLKVQPAELEDSGVYFCASSQWVPGLAKNIQYFGAGTRLSVL.

The V and J genes are TRBV6-1 and TRBJ2-1; 13 bases are a match to TRBD2. There are 16 residues in the CDR3. Looked up from germline, CDR1 is MNHNS and CDR2 is SASEGT. J lost 6 bases, V lost 6 bases, and 8 bases had no gene match. CDR3 in DNA: TGTGCCAGCAGGGAACTCGGGACTAGCGGGATCAATGAGCAGTTCTTC. Protein sequence: CASRELGTSGINEQFF.

The V call is TRBV28, the J call TRBJ1-1; D is undetermined. The CDR3 runs 15 residues. V lost 6 bases, J lost 4 bases, and 18 bases lay in between. Germline V gene data show CDR1 as MDHEN and CDR2 as SYDVKM. The CDR3: CASRLRRWTFTEAFF. In nucleotides, the CDR3 is TGTGCCAGCAGGCTGCGCCGCTGGACTTTCACTGAAGCTTTCTTT.

This chain joins TRBV7-8 and TRBJ1-2, with TRBD1 identical over 8 bases. Germline-derived CDR1 and CDR2 are SGHVS and FQNEAQ. Germline trimming cut 5 bases from V and 4 bases from J; bases unmatched to any gene: 15. The CDR3 contains 17 residues. CDR3 DNA: TGTGCCAGCAGCATTGAGACAGGGGACGACTTCCGCTATGGCTACACCTTC. It specifies CASSIETGDDFRYGYTF.

The chain couples TRBV28 to TRBJ1-2; D remains ambiguous. CDR3 length: 14 residues. V gave up 4 bases and J gave up 8 bases, with 17 bases separating them. Germline loops: CDR1 MDHEN, CDR2 SYDVKM. In nucleotides, the CDR3 is TGTGCCAGCAGTTCCCTGGGAATGACAAGGGGCTACACCTTC. As protein: CASSSLGMTRGYTF.

This clone showed up just a few times. The chain uses TRBV3-1 (or the pseudogene TRBV3-2) and TRBJ1-1; D possibly corresponds to TRBD1 (6 bases). The CDR3 has 15 residues. V was clipped by 4 bases and J by 4 bases, with 16 bases between them. Germline V gives CDR1 LGHDT, CDR2 YNNKEL (reference sequence). The CDR3 nucleotides read TGTGCCAGCAGCCCAGGGGTGGTGCAGGGCACTGAAGCTTTCTTT. Residues: CASSPGVVQGTEAFF.

The genes are TRBV30 and TRBJ1-4; tentatively, D is TRBD1 (5 bases). The ends were cut back, 5 bases at V and 4 bases at J, with 11 bases in the middle. Germline loops: CDR1 GTSNPN, CDR2 SVGIG (reference sequence). The CDR3 contains 13 residues. DNA for the CDR3: TGTGCCTGGGCGGGGACCGATAATGAAAAACTGTTTTTT. Its protein product is CAWAGTDNEKLFF. The variable domain in full, with the rest retrieved from reference TRBV30 and TRBJ1-4, is SQTIHQWPATLVQPVGSPLSLECTVEGTSNPNLYWYRQAAGRGLQLLFYSVGIGQISSEVPQNLSASRPQDRQFILSSKKLLLSDSGFYLCAWAGTDNEKLFFGSGTQLSVL.

CDR3 nucleotide sequence: TGTGCCAGCAGCCATGACAGGGCGAATGAGCAGTTCTTC. Protein sequence: CASSHDRANEQFF. The gene calls are TRBV7-3 and TRBJ2-1, with 7 bases that match TRBD1. CDR1 and CDR2 from the germline V gene are SGHTA and FQGTGA. The ends lost 5 bases at V and 7 bases at J; junction bases unmatched: 5. The CDR3 covers 13 residues.

This chain connects TRBV7-3 to TRBJ2-1; D remains ambiguous. The CDR3 runs to 14 residues. The germline V and J ends were trimmed by 1 base and 9 bases, with 13 bases remaining between them. Germline CDR1 reads SGHTA; CDR2 reads FQGTGA. This CDR3 reads CASSLNQKGSEQFF. CDR3 sequence (DNA): TGTGCCAGCAGCTTAAATCAGAAGGGAAGTGAGCAGTTCTTC.

The V and J genes are TRBV5-1 and TRBJ2-2; 8 nucleotides align to TRBD2. CDR1 SGHRS and CDR2 YFSETQ come from the germline V gene. Trimming removed 0 bases from V and 2 bases from J; junction bases left unmatched: 3. This CDR3 comprises 16 residues. The CDR3 loop is CASSLGTSPNTGELFF. The CDR3 DNA is TGCGCCAGCAGCTTGGGGACTAGCCCCAACACCGGGGAGCTGTTTTTT.

The chain joins TRBV6-6 to TRBJ2-7, with TRBD1 matching 7 bases. This CDR3 region has 11 residues. With V trimmed by 9 bases and J by 3 bases, 2 bases remained unmatched. Germline CDR1 MNHNY, CDR2 SVGAGI (reference sequence). CDR3 loop: CASAGGYEQYF. The CDR3 DNA is TGTGCCAGTGCAGGGGGCTACGAGCAGTACTTC.

The V call is TRBV5-1, the J call TRBJ2-7; 7 bases map to TRBD2. This CDR3 contains 14 residues. CDR1 is SGHRS and CDR2 is YFSETQ in the germline V gene. J lost 4 bases, V lost 0 bases, and 4 bases had no gene match. The CDR3 sequence: CASSLGLADYEQYF. The CDR3 DNA sequence: TGCGCCAGCAGCTTGGGTCTAGCGGATTACGAGCAGTACTTC.

This chain uses TRBV7-2 with TRBJ1-4; no firm D call. The CDR3 has 15 amino acids. V lost 3 bases to trimming and J lost 7 bases, with 15 bases between them. Germline assignment: CDR1 SGHTA and CDR2 FQGNSA. The CDR3 loop reads CASSLGGVIGEKLFF. DNA for the CDR3: TGTGCCAGCAGCTTGGGTGGGGTTATCGGTGAAAAACTGTTTTTT.

The chain couples TRBV11-3 to TRBJ1-1; unclear D gene. V was cut by 0 bases and J by 3 bases, with 8 bases left in between. The germline V gene encodes CDR1 SGHNT and CDR2 YENEEA. The CDR3 runs 14 residues. CDR3 DNA: TGTGCCAGCAGCTTAGATATGGGTGACACTGAAGCTTTCTTT. Encoded protein: CASSLDMGDTEAFF.